These 29 T cell receptor beta chains share one sample of origin, sequenced in a study of identifying expanded T cells in peripheral blood (dated by TCRdb to the late 2010s). Library prep was done by the immunoSEQ multiplex PCR assay. Not all clones reach the TCRdb copy of this immuneACCESS table, which keeps in-frame sequences only. Checked studies attribute under half of the gap to unresolved V genes and leave the rest unexplained. For this sample the table gives 70,000 to 100,000 clones, of which 75% to 90% were detected only once. The ten biggest clones cover roughly 5.5% of the sample. The sample consisted of blood. The receptors here all came from a person aged 18 to 75 in good health.

The J gene is TRBJ2-3, the V gene TRBV6-6, with D tentatively TRBD2 (7 bases). CDR1 is MNHNY, CDR2 SVGAGI, per germline (reference sequence). The CDR3 loop spans 15 amino acids. V lost 6 bases, J lost 4 bases, and 17 bases lay in between. The CDR3 loop is CASSVGRGQSDTQYF. CDR3 bases: TGTGCCAGCAGCGTAGGGCGGGGGCAGTCAGATACGCAGTATTTT.

This chain links TRBV6-6 with TRBJ1-6, with D perhaps matching TRBD1 (5 bases). With 6 bases removed from V and 6 bases from J, the gap between germline ends came to 9 bases. CDR1 MNHNY and CDR2 SVGAGI come from the germline V gene (reference sequence). This CDR3 is 13 amino acids long. The CDR3 spells CASRQDANSPLHF. The DNA of the CDR3 is TGTGCCAGCAGACAGGACGCTAATTCACCCCTCCACTTT.

This chain uses TRBV11-2 with TRBJ2-7, with D perhaps being TRBD1 or TRBD2 (5 bases each). The CDR3 loop spans 16 amino acids. Trimming removed 4 bases from V and 4 bases from J, with 20 bases in between. The germline gives CDR1 SGHAT, CDR2 FQNNGV. The CDR3 DNA reads as TGTGCCAGCAGCTCAGTGGGAGTCGGGACGGTTTACGAGCAGTACTTC. It encodes CASSSVGVGTVYEQYF.

The gene calls are TRBV4-1 and TRBJ2-7; D unresolved. The CDR3 is made up of 14 amino acids. Germline CDR1 MGHRA, CDR2 YSYEKL. The V end lost 7 bases, the J end lost 0 bases, and 13 bases lay between the germline ends. CDR3 bases: TGCGCCAGCACCATGACGGATACCTCCTACGAGCAGTACTTC. Translating gives CASTMTDTSYEQYF.

The chain recombines TRBV10-3 with TRBJ1-6; D uncertain. Germline CDR1 is ENHRY and CDR2 is SYGVKD. Deletions cut 5 bases from V and 7 bases from J, with 9 bases between. This CDR3 is 13 amino acids long. The CDR3 is CAISRSGNSPLHF. The DNA for the CDR3 is TGTGCCATCAGTCGGTCTGGGAATTCACCCCTCCACTTT.

The chain links TRBV6-1 to TRBJ1-1, with 9 bases aligning to TRBD1. The CDR3 is 14 residues long. J was trimmed by 1 base and V by 3 bases; bases with no gene match: 0. Germline CDR1 reads MNHNS; CDR2 reads SASEGT. CDR3 bases: TGTGCCAGCAGTGAGGACAGGGGGAACACTGAAGCTTTCTTT. It codes for CASSEDRGNTEAFF.

This chain uses TRBV18 with TRBJ1-4; possible D gene TRBD1, 5 bases. The ends were cut back, 1 base at V and 3 bases at J, with 6 bases in the middle. The CDR3 consists of 14 residues. From germline, CDR1 is KGHSH and CDR2 LQKENI. The CDR3 loop is CASSPLTANEKLFF. CDR3 DNA: TGTGCCAGCTCACCACTGACAGCTAATGAAAAACTGTTTTTT.

By share, this clone ranks as medium-sized (0.01 to 0.1%). The CDR3: CASSESGGYGYTF. The CDR3 coding sequence is TGCGCCAGCAGTGAGTCAGGGGGATATGGCTACACCTTC. The chain is built from TRBV10-1 and TRBJ1-2, with D possibly being TRBD1 (6 bases). Germline CDR1 reads WNHNN; CDR2 reads SYGVQD (reference sequence). The CDR3 loop spans 13 amino acids. Trimming removed 0 bases from V and 5 bases from J, with 7 bases in between.

The chain couples TRBV5-1 to TRBJ1-1; 9 nucleotides align to TRBD1. This CDR3 has 16 amino acids. The V gene's germline CDR1 is SGHRS and CDR2 YFSETQ. V lost 4 bases, J lost 5 bases, and 12 bases stayed unmatched. The DNA for the CDR3 is TGCGCCAGCAGCCTCACCGGGACAGGGTCGAATACTGAAGCTTTCTTT. It yields the protein CASSLTGTGSNTEAFF.

This clone was observed a handful of times. The chain recombines TRBV10-3 with TRBJ2-5, with 10 positions matching TRBD1. The germline gives CDR1 ENHRY, CDR2 SYGVKD. The V and J ends lost 4 bases and 4 bases, in that order; junction bases with no gene match: 3. The CDR3 spans 14 residues. The CDR3 is CAISVTGGLETQYF. The CDR3 bases are TGTGCCATCAGTGTGACAGGGGGCTTAGAGACCCAGTACTTC.

This clone was found a few times. J is TRBJ1-5 and V is TRBV7-9, with 7 bases identical to TRBD1. Germline V lookup: CDR1 SEHNR, CDR2 FQNEAQ (reference sequence). V shed 3 bases and J 7 bases; nucleotides not matched to a gene: 3. CDR3 length equals 13 residues. Here the CDR3 reads CASSLDRSQPQHF. Here the CDR3 DNA reads TGTGCCAGCAGCTTGGACAGGAGCCAGCCCCAGCATTTT.

In its sample, this clone is medium-sized. The genes are TRBV27 and TRBJ1-5; 8 bases fit TRBD1. The V gene's germline CDR1 is MNHEY and CDR2 SMNVEV (reference sequence). Trimming cost V 2 bases and J 9 bases; bases outside gene matches: 6. CDR3 length: 14 amino acids. CDR3 amino acids: CASSLQGAERPQHF. The CDR3 DNA sequence: TGTGCCAGCAGTTTACAGGGGGCTGAACGGCCCCAGCATTTT.

The chain uses TRBV5-1 and TRBJ2-2, with D unresolved. The germline V and J ends were trimmed by 7 bases and 6 bases, with 7 bases remaining between them. Germline values: CDR1 SGHRS, CDR2 YFSETQ. The length of the CDR3 is 11 residues. The CDR3 DNA is TGCGCCAGCTATGACGCCGGGGAGCTGTTTTTT. Translation gives CASYDAGELFF.

This clone turned up a few times. This specimen includes other DNA sequences encoding the same CDR3. The chain employs TRBV5-1 and TRBJ1-2; D uncertain. The CDR3 covers 14 residues. Germline V CDR1 and CDR2: SGHRS, YFSETQ. Between the trimmed V and J ends, which lost 1 base and 8 bases, there was a span of 15 bases. The CDR3 region is CASSLNSPPGGYTF. CDR3 bases: TGCGCCAGCAGCTTGAACAGTCCCCCGGGGGGCTACACCTTC.

The V gene is TRBV4-1, the J gene TRBJ2-3; D may be TRBD1 or TRBD2 (6 bases each). The germline CDR1 and CDR2 sequences are MGHRA and YSYEKL. V was cut by 3 bases and J by 2 bases, with 24 bases left in between. The CDR3 has 19 amino acids. The CDR3 bases are TGCGCCAGCAGCCAGGGGGGCGCCCCAGGGCCGGAACTCACAGATACGCAGTATTTT. Translated: CASSQGGAPGPELTDTQYF.

The chain links TRBV19 to TRBJ1-1, with no clear D. The CDR3 covers 12 residues. Trimming took off 3 bases at V and 2 bases at J, with 4 bases between the two ends. Germline assignment: CDR1 LNHDA and CDR2 SQIVND (reference sequence). Here the CDR3 DNA reads TGTGCCAGTAGTATTGTCAACACTGAAGCTTTCTTT. Its translation is CASSIVNTEAFF.

The gene calls are TRBV5-4 and TRBJ1-4; 8 positions agree with TRBD1. The CDR3 runs 16 residues. Germline V lookup: CDR1 SGHNT, CDR2 YYREEE (reference sequence). The junction had 8 bases not matched to a gene; V was cut back by 4 bases and J by 3 bases. CDR3 loop: CASSPTGGGSNEKLFF. CDR3 in DNA: TGTGCCAGCAGCCCAACAGGGGGTGGCTCTAATGAAAAACTGTTTTTT.

The rearrangement links TRBV7-2 to TRBJ2-1; D might be TRBD1 or TRBD2, each matching 6 bases. The CDR3 is 13 amino acids. Looked up from germline, CDR1 is SGHTA and CDR2 is FQGNSA. The ends were cut back, 5 bases at V and 10 bases at J, with 15 bases in the middle. The CDR3: CASSQTGSGEQFF. The CDR3 DNA reads as TGTGCCAGCAGCCAGACAGGCAGCGGGGAGCAGTTCTTC.

The V gene is TRBV18, the J gene TRBJ1-4; no reliable D call. Germline-derived CDR1 and CDR2 are KGHSH and LQKENI. This CDR3 is 14 amino acids long. Deletions cut 3 bases from V and 4 bases from J, with 9 bases between. The DNA of the CDR3 is TGTGCCAGCTCACCGACGACGGTTAATGAAAAACTGTTTTTT. Translated: CASSPTTVNEKLFF.

This chain links TRBV9 with TRBJ2-1; a weak D match, TRBD2 (6 bases). The V end lost 0 bases, the J end lost 3 bases, and 10 bases lay between the germline ends. This CDR3 contains 15 residues. Germline values: CDR1 SGDLS, CDR2 YYNGEE. CDR3 DNA: TGTGCCAGCAGCGTAGCGGGGGACCACTACAATGAGCAGTTCTTC. Residues: CASSVAGDHYNEQFF.

This clone was observed a single time. This chain connects TRBV7-2 to TRBJ1-1; D uncertain. CDR3 length: 15 amino acids. Trimming cost V 5 bases and J 10 bases, with 23 bases left between them. Germline lookup yields CDR1 SGHTA and CDR2 FQGNSA. The CDR3: CASSMSFTMLAGAFF. In DNA form, the CDR3 reads TGTGCCAGCAGCATGAGTTTTACTATGCTCGCGGGAGCTTTCTTT. Variable domain in full (rest from reference TRBV7-2 and TRBJ1-1): GAGVSQSPSNKVTEKGKDVELRCDPISGHTALYWYRQSLGQGLEFLIYFQGNSAPDKSGLPSDRFSAERTGGSVSTLTIQRTQQEDSAVYLCASSMSFTMLAGAFFGQGTRLTVV.

This chain links TRBV4-3 with TRBJ2-5; 10 positions match TRBD2. Losses at the gene ends were 0 bases for V and 5 bases for J; bases not matched to a gene: 15. The V gene's germline CDR1 is LGHNA and CDR2 YSLEER. The CDR3 consists of 19 residues. The CDR3 nucleotides are TGCGCCAGCAGCCAAGACCGATCGCTAGCGGGGGTAGCAACGGAGACCCAGTACTTC. Its protein product is CASSQDRSLAGVATETQYF.

The chain has TRBV5-1 and TRBJ2-6, with D uncertain. V lost 3 bases to trimming and J lost 0 bases, with 4 bases between them. Per the germline V gene, CDR1 is SGHRS and CDR2 is YFSETQ. CDR3 size: 14 residues. The CDR3 region has the DNA TGCGCCAGCAGCTCGAGCTCTGGGGCCAACGTCCTGACTTTC. It codes for CASSSSSGANVLTF.

This clone was observed once. Other DNA sequences from this sample encode an identical CDR3 as well. This chain uses TRBV30 with TRBJ1-5; D possibly corresponds to TRBD1 (5 bases). The CDR3 consists of 13 residues. CDR1 GTSNPN and CDR2 SVGIG come from the germline V gene (reference sequence). With 1 base removed from V and 7 bases from J, the gap between germline ends came to 11 bases. CDR3 sequence (DNA): TGTGCCTGGAGTGGAGGGGCGGGGCAGCCCCAGCATTTT. Its translation: CAWSGGAGQPQHF. Looking up the rest from reference TRBV30 and TRBJ1-5 gives the full variable domain: SQTIHQWPATLVQPVGSPLSLECTVEGTSNPNLYWYRQAAGRGLQLLFYSVGIGQISSEVPQNLSASRPQDRQFILSSKKLLLSDSGFYLCAWSGGAGQPQHFGDGTRLSIL.

The count of this clone is one. The V and J genes are TRBV18 and TRBJ1-2; D remains unclear. The CDR3 consists of 14 residues. The germline V gene has CDR1 KGHSH and CDR2 LQKENI. Trimming stripped 0 bases from V and 8 bases from J, with 13 bases between. The CDR3 region is CASSPPGSPLGYTF. CDR3 DNA sequence: TGTGCCAGCTCACCACCTGGGTCCCCATTGGGCTACACCTTC.

The CDR3 DNA reads TGTGCCAGTAGGATCACAGGACAGACTGAAGCTTTCTTT. It translates to CASRITGQTEAFF. The chain uses TRBV19 and TRBJ1-1, with a weak D call TRBD1 (6 bases). Trimming cost V 6 bases and J 5 bases, with 13 bases left between them. The CDR3 is made up of 13 amino acids. Germline CDR1 reads LNHDA; CDR2 reads SQIVND (reference sequence).

This clone was picked up a small number of times. This rearrangement joins TRBV19 to TRBJ2-1; D tentatively reads TRBD1 or TRBD2 (5 bases each). CDR1 is LNHDA and CDR2 is SQIVND in the germline V gene (reference sequence). The CDR3 spans 16 residues. Trimming removed 2 bases at V and 7 bases at J, with 18 bases between. CDR3 sequence reads: CASSIRGYRSRNEQFF. The CDR3 nucleotides are TGTGCCAGTAGTATACGGGGCTACAGGAGTAGGAATGAGCAGTTCTTC.

The chain joins TRBV11-3 to TRBJ2-7; TRBD2 matches 8 bases. CDR1 SGHNT and CDR2 YENEEA come from the germline V gene. J was trimmed by 7 bases and V by 5 bases; bases with no gene match: 13. There are 15 residues in the CDR3. The CDR3 protein is CASSPLAGGVEEQYF. For the CDR3, the DNA is TGTGCCAGCAGCCCTTTGGCGGGGGGCGTGGAAGAGCAGTACTTC.

This clone was seen a few times. The chain has TRBV5-6 and TRBJ1-2, with 7 nucleotides matching TRBD1. The CDR3 is 12 amino acids. The trim removed 5 bases at V and 7 bases at J, leaving 5 bases unmatched. The germline gives CDR1 SGHDT, CDR2 YYEEEE. The DNA for the CDR3 is TGTGCCAGCAGTTTACAGGGGAGTGGCTACACCTTC. It codes for CASSLQGSGYTF.